The present entry profiles one T cell receptor (beta chain) with its context. What it binds is not known. The data derive from a study of cytomegalovirus exposure and HLA in healthy donors. Study-wide results and caveats: The study put some 150 TCR beta chains on its list as cytomegalovirus-associated. Subsequent analysis found a tendency for first-cohort TCR clusters to co-occur within the 95 to 150 validation repertoires.

It was the roughly 130-subject validation cohort, separate from the roughly 700-subject first cohort, to which the donors belonged. J was trimmed by 4 bases and V by 10 bases; bases with no gene match: 13. The CDR3 loop spans 15 amino acids. The germline gives CDR1 ENHRY, CDR2 SYGVKD. TCRdb keeps only in-frame clones here, not all; method: immunoSEQ multiplex PCR. The table shows fewer than 85,000 clones, with around 90% occurring only once. The sequenced material came from PBMCs. The genes are TRBV10-3 and TRBJ2-5, with 9 bases that match TRBD2. The source is a woman under 30 in good health and CMV-seropositive. CDR3: CATAGAGGLGETQYF. Written as DNA, the CDR3 is TGTGCCACCGCGGGAGCGGGGGGACTGGGAGAGACCCAGTACTTC.